These T cell receptor beta chains were read from a single sample in a study of tumor and adjacent non-tumor tissue in lung cancer. Each CDR3 protein gets one entry after TCRdb re-called the multiplex PCR reads with MiXCR. The data show 75,000 to 95,000 distinct CDR3 sequences, less than 75% seen once. What was sequenced was lung tumor tissue. The receptor set was obtained from a man aged 55 to 70 with non-small cell lung cancer. Both conserved end residues are part of each CDR3. D genes are given only for firm matches. Where a row states a size, it is once, few, many or the class of an expanded clone; other rows omit it.

len,j_gene,v_gene,d_gene,abundance,CDR3nt,CDR3aa
17,TRBJ1-3,TRBV11-3,-,-,TGTGCCAACAGCTCTGCGCGGAACAGACGCTCCGGAAACACCATATATTTT,CANSSARNRRSGNTIYF
12,TRBJ2-3,TRBV5-4,-,once,TGTGCCAGTAGCTTAGACACAGATACGCGGTATTTT,CASSLDTDTRYF
14,TRBJ2-1,TRBV29-1,TRBD2,few,TGCAGCGCCTATAGACTAGCGGGGGCTAATGAGCAGTTCTTC,CSAYRLAGANEQFF
16,TRBJ2-2,TRBV4-3,-,medium-sized,TGCGCCAGCAGCCAAGATCGGAGGAATCTTGCCGGGGAGCTGTTTTTT,CASSQDRRNLAGELFF
16,TRBJ2-5,TRBV11-2,-,-,TGTGCCAGTAGCTTACACGGACTATTCGTCCAAGAGACCCAGTACTTC,CASSLHGLFVQETQYF
21,TRBJ2-7,TRBV4-1,-,-,TGCTCCAGCAGCCAAGTAGACTCCCTATCAACCGCGGGAACAGGGGCCTTCGGGCAGTACTTC,CSSSQVDSLSTAGTGAFGQYF
17,TRBJ1-3,TRBV12-3/TRBV12-4,-,many,TGTGCCAGCAGTTTCCCGCTTTTGAGGAGCTCTGGAAACACCATATATTTT,CASSFPLLRSSGNTIYF
17,TRBJ2-1,TRBV5-6,TRBD2,-,TGTGCCAGCGGCCCCACTAGCGGGGATAGCTCCTACAATGAGCAGTTCTTC,CASGPTSGDSSYNEQFF
14,TRBJ1-4,TRBV12-3/TRBV12-4,TRBD1,-,TGTGCCAGCAGTCCAGGACAGGGGTACGAAAAACTGTTTTTC,CASSPGQGYEKLFF
15,TRBJ2-3,TRBV11-1,-,few,TGTGCCAGCAGCCTTGGAGCAGGAGACACAGATACGCAGTACTTT,CASSLGAGDTDTQYF
14,TRBJ2-3,TRBV15,TRBD2,-,TGTGCCACCAGGGGCGGGGGGGCTCCAGATACGCAGTATTTT,CATRGGGAPDTQYF
19,TRBJ2-1,TRBV12-3/TRBV12-4,TRBD2,medium-sized,TGTGCCAGCAGTTACCGTGGGAGACTAGCGGGAGGGTTCTACAATGAGCAGTTCTTC,CASSYRGRLAGGFYNEQFF
14,TRBJ1-1,TRBV11-1,-,many,TGTGCCAGCAGCACCGCTGGGGGTCCCACTGAAGCTTTCTTT,CASSTAGGPTEAFF
14,TRBJ1-2,TRBV12-3/TRBV12-4,TRBD1,-,TGTGCCAGTAGTCAGGGGACAGTTAACTATGGCTACATCTTC,CASSQGTVNYGYIF
14,TRBJ2-7,TRBV4-3,-,-,TGCGGCAGCAACTCTGATCAGGAAATCTATGAGCAGTACTTC,CGSNSDQEIYEQYF
14,TRBJ2-5,TRBV4-1,-,-,TGCGCCAGCAGCCGACTAGAGAACCAAGAGACCCAGTACTTC,CASSRLENQETQYF
12,TRBJ1-5,TRBV4-1,-,once,TGCACCAGCGGCCAATGGGGCCAGCCCCAGCATTTT,CTSGQWGQPQHF
13,TRBJ2-7,TRBV29-1,-,few,TGCAGCGTCCGGAGGAGGGGTTCCTACGAGCAATACTTC,CSVRRRGSYEQYF
16,TRBJ2-3,TRBV6-1,TRBD1,many,TGTGCCAGCAGCCTTCCTTGGGGACAGGGGGCATATACGCAGTATTTT,CASSLPWGQGAYTQYF
13,TRBJ2-5,TRBV20-1,-,-,TGCAGTACTGACGGGTGGTGGTCAGAGACCCAGTACTTC,CSTDGWWSETQYF
12,TRBJ2-5,TRBV11-1,-,-,TGTGCCATACTGACTGGCCAAGAGGCCCGGTACTTC,CAILTGQEARYF
14,TRBJ1-5,TRBV12-3/TRBV12-4,-,once,TGTGCCAGCAGTCCCGGCCACTACTATCAGCCCCAGCAATTT,CASSPGHYYQPQQF
14,TRBJ1-2,TRBV6-2/TRBV6-3,TRBD1,-,TGTGCCAGCAGTGATTGGACAGGGACCTATGGCTACACCTTC,CASSDWTGTYGYTF
14,TRBJ1-1,TRBV10-3,-,-,TGTGCCATCAGTGAGTCGGGGACGTTTGCTGAAGCTTTCTTT,CAISESGTFAEAFF
11,TRBJ2-3,TRBV29-1,TRBD2,-,TGCAGCACTCGGGAGGGGGATACGCAATATTTT,CSTREGDTQYF
15,TRBJ2-5,TRBV11-2,-,-,TGTGCCAGCAGCTTAGTCCCCCCAAGTGGAGAGACCCAATACTTC,CASSLVPPSGETQYF
14,TRBJ2-1,TRBV11-1,TRBD2,-,TGTACCAGCAGCTTAGCGGGGGCATACAATGAGCAGTTCTTC,CTSSLAGAYNEQFF
15,TRBJ2-7,TRBV20-1,TRBD2,-,TGCAGTGCTCCGCTAGCGGGAGGAAAGACCTACGACCAGTACTTC,CSAPLAGGKTYDQYF
15,TRBJ2-1,TRBV6-1,TRBD2,-,TGTGCCAGCGGATTAGCGGGGGGGATCTACAATGAGCAGTTCTTC,CASGLAGGIYNEQFF
16,TRBJ1-1,TRBV14,-,many,TGTGCCAGCAGCCAAGGGACAATATCCTACTACACTGAAGCTTTCTTT,CASSQGTISYYTEAFF
16,TRBJ2-5,TRBV5-6,-,-,TGTGCTAGCAGCTTGGCCGGAGGTTTCGTGCAAGAGACCCAGTACTTC,CASSLAGGFVQETQYF
16,TRBJ2-5,TRBV11-2,-,-,TGTGCCAGCAGCTTATACGGAGTAGCCGTCCAAGAGACTCAGTACTTC,CASSLYGVAVQETQYF
14,TRBJ2-2,TRBV11-3,-,medium-sized,TGTGCCAGCAGCCTAGGGACGGCAACCGGGGAGCTGTTTTTT,CASSLGTATGELFF
14,TRBJ2-1,TRBV24-1,TRBD2,few,TGTGCCACCAGCCCCCCGGGAGGCCACAATGAGCAGTTCTTC,CATSPPGGHNEQFF
13,TRBJ2-7,TRBV11-3,-,once,TGTGCCAGTAGCTCCGGGCCGCAGGGGGAGCAGTACTTC,CASSSGPQGEQYF
13,TRBJ2-7,TRBV6-6,-,-,TGTGCCAGCAGTTACTTCGACACCTACGTGCAGCACTTC,CASSYFDTYVQHF
13,TRBJ2-1,TRBV6-6,TRBD1,-,TGTGCCAGCAGTTTCCTACAGGGGTATGAGCAGTTCTTC,CASSFLQGYEQFF
18,TRBJ2-1,TRBV5-1,-,once,TGCGCCAGCAGCTGTACTAGCTGGGGAGAAAGCTCCTACAATGAGCAGTTCTTC,CASSCTSWGESSYNEQFF
13,TRBJ2-5,TRBV29-1,-,-,TGCAGCGTTAGGGGGGGAAGGGGGGAGACCAAGTACTTC,CSVRGGRGETKYF
15,TRBJ2-3,TRBV24-1,-,few,TGTGCCACCAGTGATTTCGGGGCAGGGGCAGATACGCAGTATTTT,CATSDFGAGADTQYF
14,TRBJ2-7,TRBV4-1,-,-,TGCGCCAGCAGCCAAGTTCGGGTCAACTACGAGCAGTACTTC,CASSQVRVNYEQYF
15,TRBJ2-7,TRBV30,TRBD2,many,TGTGCCTGGAGTGTGTTCGGGAGGGGCTCCTACGAGCAGTACTTC,CAWSVFGRGSYEQYF
16,TRBJ2-3,TRBV5-4,TRBD2,-,TGTGCCAGCAGCATCGGATTAGCGGGATACACAGATACGCAGTATTTT,CASSIGLAGYTDTQYF
13,TRBJ2-7,TRBV6-2/TRBV6-3,-,-,TGTGCCAGCAGTTACTCATGGTCCTACGAGCAGTACTTC,CASSYSWSYEQYF
15,TRBJ2-7,TRBV4-1,-,-,TGCGCCAGTAGCTTCCGACAGGACGCGTCCTACGAGCAGCATTTC,CASSFRQDASYEQHF
14,TRBJ2-2,TRBV5-4,TRBD1,-,TGTGCCAGCAGCATGACAGGGCCCACCGGGGAGCTGTCTTTT,CASSMTGPTGELSF
14,TRBJ1-2,TRBV11-2,-,-,TGTGCCAGCAGCGCAAGTCCGGGGGTCCGTGGCTACACCTTC,CASSASPGVRGYTF
13,TRBJ2-3,TRBV6-1,-,many,TGTGCCAGCAGTGAGGACCAAACAGATACGCAGTATTTT,CASSEDQTDTQYF
13,TRBJ1-5,TRBV10-2,-,-,TGCGCCAGCAGTTGGCAGGGAAATCAGTGCCAGCATTTT,CASSWQGNQCQHF
14,TRBJ2-5,TRBV11-1,TRBD1,-,TGTGTCAGCAGCTACCAGAGGGGGACAGAGTCCCAGTACTTC,CVSSYQRGTESQYF
18,TRBJ1-5,TRBV6-1,TRBD1,many,TGTGCCAGCAGTGAAGGTTTGGACAGGGGGTATAGCAATCAGCCCCAGCATTTT,CASSEGLDRGYSNQPQHF
15,TRBJ2-1,TRBV11-2,TRBD2,-,TGTGCCAGCAGCTCCATCGGCGGGAGGGCTAATGAGCAGTTCTTC,CASSSIGGRANEQFF
15,TRBJ2-6,TRBV6-6,-,-,TGCGTCAGCAGCCTCCCGCTTTCCGGGGCCAACGTCCTGACTTTC,CVSSLPLSGANVLTF
15,TRBJ2-7,TRBV6-5,TRBD1,few,TGTGCCAGTAGTTACTCTGGGACAGGCGGACGGGAGCAGTACTTC,CASSYSGTGGREQYF
14,TRBJ1-4,TRBV4-2,-,-,TGCGCCAGCAACCAAGATATTGGTACCGGGGAACTGTTTTTT,CASNQDIGTGELFF
16,TRBJ2-1,TRBV11-3,TRBD2,-,TGTGCCAACAGTCCAAGGGGGGCTAGCGGGAGGAATGAGCAGTTATTC,CANSPRGASGRNEQLF
16,TRBJ2-6,TRBV28,-,few,TGTGCCAGCAGGGAAAGCCGGGTCTCTGGGGCCAACGTCCTGACTTTC,CASRESRVSGANVLTF